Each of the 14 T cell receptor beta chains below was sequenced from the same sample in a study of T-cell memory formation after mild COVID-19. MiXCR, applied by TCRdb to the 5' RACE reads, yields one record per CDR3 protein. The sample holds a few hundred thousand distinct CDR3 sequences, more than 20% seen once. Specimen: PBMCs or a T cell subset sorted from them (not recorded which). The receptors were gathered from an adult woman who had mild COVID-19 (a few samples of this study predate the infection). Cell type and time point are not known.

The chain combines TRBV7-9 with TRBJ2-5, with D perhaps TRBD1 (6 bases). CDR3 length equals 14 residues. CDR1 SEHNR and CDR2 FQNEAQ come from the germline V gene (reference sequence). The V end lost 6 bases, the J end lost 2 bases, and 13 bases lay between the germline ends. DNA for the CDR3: TGTGCCAGCAGGTCCGGGACACTACAAGAGACCCAGTACTTC. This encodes CASRSGTLQETQYF.

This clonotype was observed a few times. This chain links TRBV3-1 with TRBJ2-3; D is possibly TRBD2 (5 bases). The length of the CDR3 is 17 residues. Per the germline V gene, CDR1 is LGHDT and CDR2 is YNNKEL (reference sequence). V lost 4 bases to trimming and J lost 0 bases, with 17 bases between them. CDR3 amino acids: CASSLRTGVGSTDTQYF. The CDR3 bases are TGTGCCAGCAGCCTGAGGACCGGGGTCGGCAGCACAGATACGCAGTATTTT.

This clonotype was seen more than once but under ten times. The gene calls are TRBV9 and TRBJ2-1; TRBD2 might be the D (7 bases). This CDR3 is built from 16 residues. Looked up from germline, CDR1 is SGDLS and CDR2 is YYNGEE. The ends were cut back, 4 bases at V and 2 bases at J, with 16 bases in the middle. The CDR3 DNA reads TGTGCCAGCAGCACCTCTTGGGGGGGGCCCTACAATGAGCAGTTCTTC. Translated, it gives CASSTSWGGPYNEQFF.

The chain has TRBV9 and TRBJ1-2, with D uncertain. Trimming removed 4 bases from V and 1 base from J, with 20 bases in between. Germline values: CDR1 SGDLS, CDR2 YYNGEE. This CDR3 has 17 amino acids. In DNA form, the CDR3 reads TGTGCCAGCAGCCTAGAATACACAAGAACAAGTAACTATGGCTACACCTTC. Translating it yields CASSLEYTRTSNYGYTF.

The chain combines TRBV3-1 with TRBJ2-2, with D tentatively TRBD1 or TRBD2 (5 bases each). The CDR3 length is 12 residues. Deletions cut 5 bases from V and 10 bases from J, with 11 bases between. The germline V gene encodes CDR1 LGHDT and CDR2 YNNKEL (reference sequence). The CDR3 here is CASSSRDEELFF. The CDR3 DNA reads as TGTGCCAGCAGCAGCCGGGACGAGGAGCTGTTTTTT.

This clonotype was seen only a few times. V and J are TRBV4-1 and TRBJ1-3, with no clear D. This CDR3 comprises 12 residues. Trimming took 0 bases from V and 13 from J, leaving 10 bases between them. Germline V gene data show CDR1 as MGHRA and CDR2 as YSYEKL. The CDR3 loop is CASSQDRRKIYF. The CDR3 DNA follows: TGCGCCAGCAGCCAAGATCGGCGGAAGATATATTTT.

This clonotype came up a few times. The CDR3 DNA is TGTGCCAGTAGTATAGATGATTCGTTTTACCGGACCAAAAACATTCAGTACTTC. It translates to CASSIDDSFYRTKNIQYF. The chain combines TRBV19 with TRBJ2-4, with D unclear. Germline V CDR1 and CDR2: LNHDA, SQIVND (reference sequence). Trimming took 0 bases from V and 2 from J, leaving 17 bases between them. The CDR3 consists of 18 residues. Filled out from reference TRBV19 and TRBJ2-4, the complete variable domain reads DGGITQSPKYLFRKEGQNVTLSCEQNLNHDAMYWYRQDPGQGLRLIYYSQIVNDFQKGDIAEGYSVSREKKESFPLTVTSAQKNPTAFYLCASSIDDSFYRTKNIQYFGAGTRLSVL.

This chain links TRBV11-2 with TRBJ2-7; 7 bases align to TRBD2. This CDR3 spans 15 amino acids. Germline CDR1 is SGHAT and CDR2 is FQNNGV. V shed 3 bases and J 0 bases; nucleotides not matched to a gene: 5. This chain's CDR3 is CASSLLSGFSYEQYF. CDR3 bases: TGTGCCAGCAGCTTGCTTAGCGGGTTCTCCTACGAGCAGTACTTC. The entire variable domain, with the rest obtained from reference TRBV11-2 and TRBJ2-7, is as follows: EAGVAQSPRYKIIEKRQSVAFWCNPISGHATLYWYQQILGQGPKLLIQFQNNGVVDDSQLPKDRFSAERLKGVDSTLKIQPAKLEDSAVYLCASSLLSGFSYEQYFGPGTRLTVT.

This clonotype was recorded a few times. The CDR3, as DNA: TGTGCCAGCAGACTACCGGGACAGGGCTCCTACGAGCAGTACTTC. Protein sequence: CASRLPGQGSYEQYF. The rearrangement joins TRBV11-2 to TRBJ2-7, with 9 bases matching TRBD1. Germline V gene sequence: CDR1 SGHAT, CDR2 FQNNGV. Unmatched junction bases numbered 6, after V lost 6 bases and J lost 0 bases. This CDR3 spans 15 amino acids.

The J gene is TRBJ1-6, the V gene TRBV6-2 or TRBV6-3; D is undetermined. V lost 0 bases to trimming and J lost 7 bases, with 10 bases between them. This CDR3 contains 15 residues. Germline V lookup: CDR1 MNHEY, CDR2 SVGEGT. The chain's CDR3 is CASSYSGAVNSPLHF. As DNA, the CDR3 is TGTGCCAGCAGTTACTCCGGAGCAGTAAATTCACCCCTCCACTTT.

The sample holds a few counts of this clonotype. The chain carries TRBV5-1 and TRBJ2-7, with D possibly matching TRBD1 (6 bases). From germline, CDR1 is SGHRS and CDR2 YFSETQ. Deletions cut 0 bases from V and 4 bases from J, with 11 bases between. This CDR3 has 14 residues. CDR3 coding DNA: TGCGCCAGCAGCTTGGTTAACCAGGGGTACGAGCAGTACTTC. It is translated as CASSLVNQGYEQYF.

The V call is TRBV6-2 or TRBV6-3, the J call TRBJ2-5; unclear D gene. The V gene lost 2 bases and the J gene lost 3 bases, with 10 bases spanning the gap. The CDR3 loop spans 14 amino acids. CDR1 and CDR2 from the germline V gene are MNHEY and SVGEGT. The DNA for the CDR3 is TGTGCCAGCAGTTACGGTGGTACTAAAGAGACCCAGTACTTC. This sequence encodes CASSYGGTKETQYF.

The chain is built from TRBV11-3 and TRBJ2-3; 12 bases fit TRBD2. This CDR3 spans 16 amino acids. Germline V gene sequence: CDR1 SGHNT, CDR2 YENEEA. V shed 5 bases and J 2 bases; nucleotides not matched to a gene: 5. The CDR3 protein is CASSPRLAGDTDTQYF. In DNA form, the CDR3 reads TGTGCCAGCAGCCCTCGACTAGCGGGAGACACAGATACGCAGTATTTT.

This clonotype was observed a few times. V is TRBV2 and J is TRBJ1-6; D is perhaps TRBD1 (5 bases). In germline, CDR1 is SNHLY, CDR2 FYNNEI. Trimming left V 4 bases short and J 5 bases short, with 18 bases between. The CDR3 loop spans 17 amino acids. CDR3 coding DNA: TGTGCCAGCAGTGGCTTCAGGGACTGGTACCATAATTCACCCCTCCACTTT. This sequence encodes CASSGFRDWYHNSPLHF.